A single sample is the source of the 22 T cell receptor beta chains below, sequenced in a study of blood T cells in healthy people across ages. The second PCR ran roughly 6 to 11 cycles with a sample-barcoded 5' primer and J-beta primers. TCRdb analysed the 5' RACE reads with MiXCR anew, one entry per CDR3 protein. This repertoire shows about 1.8 million distinct CDR3 sequences, roughly 50% found once; its top ten account for approximately 2%. The material sequenced was blood. The receptors stem from a woman aged 40 to 50 in good health.

The gene calls are TRBV29-1 and TRBJ2-1, with D possibly being TRBD2 (7 bases). The V gene lost 4 bases and the J gene lost 7 bases, with 14 bases spanning the gap. The CDR3 extends over 13 amino acids. The germline V gene encodes CDR1 SQVTM and CDR2 ANQGSEA. DNA of the CDR3: TGCAGCGTTGGGGGGAGGGGGGGTAATGAGCAGTTCTTC. Protein: CSVGGRGGNEQFF.

As regards this clonotype: Given a much more abundant clone one base away, this may be a read error. The CDR3 DNA is TGTGCCAGCAGTGGAAAGCGGAGGGGCTACAATGAGCAGTTCTTC. Translation gives CASSGKRRGYNEQFF. The J gene is TRBJ2-1, the V gene TRBV6-2 or TRBV6-3; weak D call: TRBD2 (6 bases). The germline CDR1 and CDR2 sequences are MNHEY and SVGEGT. CDR3 length equals 15 residues. Trimming left V 5 bases short and J 3 bases short, with 14 bases between.

The gene calls are TRBV20-1 and TRBJ2-3; possibly TRBD1 for D (5 bases). The CDR3 has 13 amino acids. V lost 1 base, J lost 3 bases, and 8 bases lay in between. Germline CDR1 and CDR2: DFQATT and SNEGSKA (reference sequence). CDR3 in amino acids: CSARGPGTDTQYF. Written as DNA, the CDR3 is TGCAGTGCTAGAGGCCCAGGGACAGATACGCAGTATTTT.

The chain has TRBV18 and TRBJ1-2; the D is unclear. With 3 bases removed from V and 6 bases from J, the gap between germline ends came to 14 bases. This CDR3 contains 14 residues. Germline lookup yields CDR1 KGHSH and CDR2 LQKENI. CDR3 nucleotides: TGTGCCAGCTCACCTCTGGAGGGCGATCATGGCTACACCTTC. It codes for CASSPLEGDHGYTF.

The CDR3 is CSARDLGVSYEQYF. The CDR3, as DNA: TGCAGTGCTAGAGATTTAGGTGTATCCTACGAGCAGTACTTC. The chain carries TRBV20-1 and TRBJ2-7; no clear D. The CDR3 is 14 residues long. The germline V gene has CDR1 DFQATT and CDR2 SNEGSKA (reference sequence). Trimming took off 0 bases at V and 1 base at J, with 10 bases between the two ends.

This clonotype appeared a few times. This chain joins TRBV27 and TRBJ1-2, with 7 bases that match TRBD1. Germline V gives CDR1 MNHEY, CDR2 SMNVEV (reference sequence). V lost 2 bases, J lost 3 bases, and 6 bases stayed unmatched. The CDR3 has 15 amino acids. This chain's CDR3 is CASSLRPGGYYGYTF. The CDR3 coding sequence is TGTGCCAGCAGTTTAAGGCCAGGGGGGTACTATGGCTACACCTTC.

This clonotype was detected a few times. V is TRBV28 and J is TRBJ2-1; 14 nucleotides agree with TRBD2. The CDR3 contains 18 residues. V shed 5 bases and J 7 bases; nucleotides not matched to a gene: 13. Germline V gives CDR1 MDHEN, CDR2 SYDVKM. The CDR3 reads CASSAYSLGTSGGNEQFF. CDR3 coding DNA: TGTGCCAGCAGTGCATATTCCCTAGGGACTAGCGGGGGAAATGAGCAGTTCTTC.

The V call is TRBV2, the J call TRBJ1-5; D is undetermined. This CDR3 is 15 amino acids long. CDR1 and CDR2 (germline): SNHLY, FYNNEI. With 2 bases removed from V and 5 bases from J, the gap between germline ends came to 13 bases. This chain's CDR3 is CASSEWTPSDQPQHF. The CDR3, as DNA: TGTGCCAGCAGTGAATGGACTCCCAGCGATCAGCCCCAGCATTTT.

The genes are TRBV11-2 and TRBJ2-5, with D possibly TRBD2 on 6 matching bases. Trimming pared 0 bases from V and 2 bases from J, leaving 22 bases between. Germline V lookup: CDR1 SGHAT, CDR2 FQNNGV. There are 19 residues in the CDR3. The CDR3, as DNA: TGTGCCAGCAGCTTAGAGGATTCTGGGCGCGGGGCGTGGCAAGAGACCCAGTACTTC. Translation gives CASSLEDSGRGAWQETQYF.

The V call is TRBV11-2, the J call TRBJ2-1; 10 bases agree with TRBD2. The CDR3 is 16 amino acids. Germline CDR1 and CDR2: SGHAT and FQNNGV. J lost 10 bases, V lost 5 bases, and 14 bases had no gene match. CDR3 in amino acids: CASSVLLAGPPYEQFF. The CDR3 DNA follows: TGTGCCAGCAGCGTCCTACTAGCGGGGCCTCCCTACGAGCAGTTCTTC.

This clonotype was counted a few times. V usage is TRBV28 and J usage is TRBJ2-7, with a tentative D call TRBD2 (5 bases). With 7 bases removed from V and 2 bases from J, the gap between germline ends came to 12 bases. The CDR3 consists of 13 residues. Germline assignment: CDR1 MDHEN and CDR2 SYDVKM. CDR3 DNA sequence: TGTGCCAGCACCTCGGGGAATGCCTACGAGCAGTACTTC. Amino acids: CASTSGNAYEQYF.

The chain uses TRBV7-8 and TRBJ2-5, with 10 bases lining up with TRBD2. The junction had 18 bases not matched to a gene; V was cut back by 3 bases and J by 11 bases. This CDR3 is 17 amino acids long. Germline assignment: CDR1 SGHVS and CDR2 FQNEAQ. CDR3 region: CASSFSGGPTFMNEQYF. CDR3 bases: TGTGCCAGCAGCTTTAGCGGGGGGCCAACCTTTATGAATGAGCAGTACTTC. Looking up the rest from reference TRBV7-8 and TRBJ2-5 gives the full variable domain: GAGVSQSPRYKVAKRGQDVALRCDPISGHVSLFWYQQALGQGPEFLTYFQNEAQLDKSGLPSDRFFAERPEGSVSTLKIQRTQQEDSAVYLCASSFSGGPTFMNEQYFGPGTRLLVL.

The chain links TRBV29-1 to TRBJ2-1, with 14 bases that match TRBD2. The germline gives CDR1 SQVTM, CDR2 ANQGSEA. CDR3 size: 12 residues. With V trimmed by 3 bases and J by 13 bases, 2 bases remained unmatched. The CDR3 loop reads CSVETSGGGQFF. CDR3 bases: TGCAGCGTTGAGACTAGCGGGGGGGGTCAGTTCTTC.

The sample holds a few counts of this clonotype. The rearrangement joins TRBV29-1 to TRBJ1-2; D unresolved. The CDR3 contains 13 residues. Germline CDR1 is SQVTM and CDR2 is ANQGSEA. Between the trimmed V and J ends, which lost 7 bases and 2 bases, there was a span of 14 bases. Written as DNA, the CDR3 is TGCAGCGCCCACTTTCGAGAGAACTATGGCTACACCTTC. It encodes CSAHFRENYGYTF.

The genes are TRBV12-3 or TRBV12-4 and TRBJ2-3; weak D call: TRBD1 (6 bases). V was pared by 8 bases and J by 4 bases, with 16 bases between. The CDR3 totals 14 residues. CDR3 loop: CASDHRPGADTQYF. The CDR3 coding sequence is TGTGCCAGCGATCACAGGCCAGGGGCAGATACGCAGTATTTT.

This chain links TRBV30 with TRBJ1-2; no definite D call. CDR1 is GTSNPN and CDR2 is SVGIG in the germline V gene (reference sequence). This CDR3 spans 14 amino acids. Trimming removed 2 bases from V and 2 bases from J, with 12 bases in between. CDR3 loop: CAWSLDGRNYGYTF. The CDR3 coding sequence is TGTGCCTGGAGTTTGGATGGCAGGAACTATGGCTACACCTTC. The entire variable domain, with the rest obtained from reference TRBV30 and TRBJ1-2, is as follows: SQTIHQWPATLVQPVGSPLSLECTVEGTSNPNLYWYRQAAGRGLQLLFYSVGIGQISSEVPQNLSASRPQDRQFILSSKKLLLSDSGFYLCAWSLDGRNYGYTFGSGTRLTVV.

This clonotype was found a few times. The chain couples TRBV2 to TRBJ2-5; 13 nucleotides line up with TRBD2. With V trimmed by 0 bases and J by 0 bases, 7 bases remained unmatched. From germline, CDR1 is SNHLY and CDR2 FYNNEI. This CDR3 contains 19 residues. The CDR3 region is CASSEAPSGTSGNQETQYF. DNA for the CDR3: TGTGCCAGCAGTGAAGCGCCGTCCGGGACTAGCGGGAACCAAGAGACCCAGTACTTC.

V and J are TRBV20-1 and TRBJ2-3; 7 nucleotides align to TRBD2. CDR3 length: 13 amino acids. The ends lost 5 bases at V and 0 bases at J; junction bases unmatched: 2. The V gene's germline CDR1 is DFQATT and CDR2 SNEGSKA (reference sequence). CDR3 nucleotide sequence: TGCAGTGCTCTAGCGGCTAGCACAGATACGCAGTATTTT. It is translated as CSALAASTDTQYF.

This clonotype was seen only once. J is TRBJ2-1 and V is TRBV25-1, with TRBD2 identical over 7 bases. CDR3 length equals 14 residues. Losses at the gene ends were 6 bases for V and 8 bases for J; bases not matched to a gene: 10. Germline V CDR1 and CDR2: MGHDK, SYGVNS. The CDR3 coding sequence is TGTGCCAGCAGATCGACTAGCTCCCCCGATGAGCAGTTCTTC. It codes for CASRSTSSPDEQFF.

This clonotype showed up just once. This chain links TRBV28 with TRBJ2-6; D gene uncertain. This CDR3 is built from 17 residues. Trimming cost V 5 bases and J 1 base, with 15 bases left between them. Germline-derived CDR1 and CDR2 are MDHEN and SYDVKM. CDR3 DNA: TGTGCCAGCAGTCCCCTAGGATCGGGTTCTGGGGCCAACGTCCTGACTTTC. Protein product: CASSPLGSGSGANVLTF.

This clonotype was seen only a few times. The chain combines TRBV29-1 with TRBJ2-3; no definite D call. The CDR3 loop spans 13 amino acids. Germline V CDR1 and CDR2: SQVTM, ANQGSEA. The V end was cut by 6 bases, the J end by 4 bases, with 14 bases between. CDR3 region: CSVRMIYADTQYF. The CDR3 coding sequence is TGCAGCGTCCGTATGATTTATGCAGATACGCAGTATTTT.

The rearrangement joins TRBV13 to TRBJ2-5, with TRBD2 matching over 13 bases. CDR1 and CDR2 (germline): PRHDT, FYEKMQ (reference sequence). Trimming at V came to 5 bases and at J to 11 bases, leaving 11 bases not matched to a gene. There are 15 residues in the CDR3. CDR3 protein: CASSLGTSGNNEQYF. In DNA form, the CDR3 reads TGTGCCAGCAGCCTGGGGACTAGCGGGAACAATGAGCAGTACTTC.